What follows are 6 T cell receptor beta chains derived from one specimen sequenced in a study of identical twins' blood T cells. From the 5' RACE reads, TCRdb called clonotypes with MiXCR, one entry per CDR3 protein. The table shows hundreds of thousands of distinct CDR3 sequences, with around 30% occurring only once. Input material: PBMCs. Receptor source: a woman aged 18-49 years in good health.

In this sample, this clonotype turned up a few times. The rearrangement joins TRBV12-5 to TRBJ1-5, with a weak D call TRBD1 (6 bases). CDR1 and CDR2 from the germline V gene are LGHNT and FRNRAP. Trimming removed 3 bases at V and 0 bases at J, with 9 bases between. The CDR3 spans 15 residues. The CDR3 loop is CASGFGQLSNQPQHF. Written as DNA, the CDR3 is TGTGCTAGTGGTTTTGGACAGCTTAGCAATCAGCCCCAGCATTTT.

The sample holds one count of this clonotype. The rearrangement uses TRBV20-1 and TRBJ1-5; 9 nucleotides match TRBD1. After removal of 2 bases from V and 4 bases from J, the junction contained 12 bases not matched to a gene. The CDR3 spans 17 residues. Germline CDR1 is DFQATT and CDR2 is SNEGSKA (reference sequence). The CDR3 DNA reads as TGCAGTGCTAGAAGGGACAGGGAGGGAACTGGGAATCAGCCCCAGCATTTT. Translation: CSARRDREGTGNQPQHF.

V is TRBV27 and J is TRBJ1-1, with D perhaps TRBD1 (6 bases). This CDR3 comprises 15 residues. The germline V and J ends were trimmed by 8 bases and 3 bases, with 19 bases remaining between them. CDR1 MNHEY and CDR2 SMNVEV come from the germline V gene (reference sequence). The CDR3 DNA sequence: TGTGCCAGCGCTTTGGGGGCGCTGGGGCACACTGAAGCTTTCTTT. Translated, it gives CASALGALGHTEAFF.

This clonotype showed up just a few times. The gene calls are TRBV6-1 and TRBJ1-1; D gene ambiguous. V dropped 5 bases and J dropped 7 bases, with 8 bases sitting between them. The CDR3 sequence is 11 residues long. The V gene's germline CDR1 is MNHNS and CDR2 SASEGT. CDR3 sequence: CASSLAVEAFF. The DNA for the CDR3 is TGTGCCAGCAGTTTGGCGGTTGAAGCTTTCTTT.

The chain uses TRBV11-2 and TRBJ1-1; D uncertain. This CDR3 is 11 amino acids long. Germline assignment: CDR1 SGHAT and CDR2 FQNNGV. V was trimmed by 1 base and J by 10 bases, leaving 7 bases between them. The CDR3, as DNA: TGTGCCAGCAGCTTAGGAGGCGTAGCTTTCTTT. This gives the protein CASSLGGVAFF.

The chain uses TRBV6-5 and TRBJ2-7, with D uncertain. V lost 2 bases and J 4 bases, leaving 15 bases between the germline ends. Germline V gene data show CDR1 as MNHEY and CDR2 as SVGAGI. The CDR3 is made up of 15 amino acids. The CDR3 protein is CASSYVQSIPYEQYF. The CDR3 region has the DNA TGTGCCAGCAGTTACGTCCAGTCCATACCTTACGAGCAGTACTTC.